This T cell receptor (beta chain) was identified during a study of T cell clones after liver transplantation. Study at large: Liver transplant recipients had immunosuppression withdrawal attempted within 2 years. TCRbeta sequencing after a pre-transplant mixed lymphocyte reaction identified graft-donor-reactive clones, later tracked in post-transplant blood. Tolerant meant at least one year fully off immunosuppression without liver enzymes above twice normal.

Concerning this clone itself: Its antigen remains unknown.

The repertoire was sequenced with immunoSEQ multiplex PCR; TCRdb's copy has only in-frame clones and lacks some. The repertoire holds tens of thousands of clones, with about 88% as singletons. General study findings and limits: A larger donor-reactive than third-party decline suggested partial antigen-specific deletion.

The clonotype was recovered from a human donor who received a liver transplant. Source: CD4+ T cells from blood, taken before liver transplant.

The DNA of the CDR3 is TGTGCCAGCAGTGACTCGAGCGGGGGGGCCTATACGCAGTATTTT. It yields the protein CASSDSSGGAYTQYF. The rearrangement uses TRBV6-4 and TRBJ2-3; 10 bases match TRBD2. Germline-derived CDR1 and CDR2 are MRHNA and SNTAGT. The CDR3 covers 15 residues. Trimming took 0 bases from V and 7 from J; bases not matched to a gene: 4.